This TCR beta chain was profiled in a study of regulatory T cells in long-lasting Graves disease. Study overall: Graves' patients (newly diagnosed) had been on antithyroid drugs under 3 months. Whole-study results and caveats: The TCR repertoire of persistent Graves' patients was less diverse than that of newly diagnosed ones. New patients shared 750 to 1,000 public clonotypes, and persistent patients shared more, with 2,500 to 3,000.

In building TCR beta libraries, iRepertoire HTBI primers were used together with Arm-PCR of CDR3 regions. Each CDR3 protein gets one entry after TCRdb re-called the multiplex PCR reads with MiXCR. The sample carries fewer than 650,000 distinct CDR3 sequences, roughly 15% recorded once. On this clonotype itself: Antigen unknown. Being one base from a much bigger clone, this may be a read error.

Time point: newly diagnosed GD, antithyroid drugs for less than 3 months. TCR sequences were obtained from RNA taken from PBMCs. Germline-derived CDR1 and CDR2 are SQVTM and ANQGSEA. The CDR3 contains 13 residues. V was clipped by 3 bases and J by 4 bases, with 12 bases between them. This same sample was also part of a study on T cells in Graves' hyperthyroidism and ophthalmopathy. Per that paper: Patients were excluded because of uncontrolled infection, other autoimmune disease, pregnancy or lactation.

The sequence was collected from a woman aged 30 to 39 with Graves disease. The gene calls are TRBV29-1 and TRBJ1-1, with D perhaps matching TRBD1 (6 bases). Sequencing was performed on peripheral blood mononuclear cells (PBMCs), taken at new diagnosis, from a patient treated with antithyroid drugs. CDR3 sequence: CSVDQGRSTEAFF. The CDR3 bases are TGCAGCGTTGACCAGGGGAGGAGCACTGAAGCTTTCTTT.